A single T cell receptor beta chain is shown here with its context. Its specificity is not known. One base away lies a much larger clone, so this may be a sequencing read error. TCRdb re-called the RACE reads with MiXCR, one entry per CDR3 protein. The sample records more than 150,000 distinct CDR3 sequences, about 25% being singletons. These data belong to a study of human T cells and chemical hapten exposure. Notes on the study in general: Donor immune responses may differ from healthy people's, since all donors had alopecia. Expanded TCRs produced significantly more large CDR3 similarity clusters than controls did.

Sample time point: patch test 3, about 24 weeks after DPC sensitization. The sample's treatment: therapeutic diphenylcyclopropenone sensitization with weekly scalp DPC. Drawing of blood took place ahead of applying each patch test. Unmatched junction bases numbered 7, after V lost 6 bases and J lost 5 bases. This CDR3 region has 13 residues. Germline V CDR1 and CDR2: SQVTM, ANQGSEA. The gene calls are TRBV29-1 and TRBJ2-7, with TRBD2 matching over 10 bases. The TCR comes from a woman in her 40s with alopecia areata. Some clones in this sample may be carry-over from other donors' samples. The input for sequencing was whole blood, taken in connection with sensitization to the hapten diphenylcyclopropenone (DPC). CDR3 region: CSVSAGGCDEQYF. Here the CDR3 DNA reads TGCAGCGTCTCAGCGGGAGGGTGCGACGAGCAGTACTTC.